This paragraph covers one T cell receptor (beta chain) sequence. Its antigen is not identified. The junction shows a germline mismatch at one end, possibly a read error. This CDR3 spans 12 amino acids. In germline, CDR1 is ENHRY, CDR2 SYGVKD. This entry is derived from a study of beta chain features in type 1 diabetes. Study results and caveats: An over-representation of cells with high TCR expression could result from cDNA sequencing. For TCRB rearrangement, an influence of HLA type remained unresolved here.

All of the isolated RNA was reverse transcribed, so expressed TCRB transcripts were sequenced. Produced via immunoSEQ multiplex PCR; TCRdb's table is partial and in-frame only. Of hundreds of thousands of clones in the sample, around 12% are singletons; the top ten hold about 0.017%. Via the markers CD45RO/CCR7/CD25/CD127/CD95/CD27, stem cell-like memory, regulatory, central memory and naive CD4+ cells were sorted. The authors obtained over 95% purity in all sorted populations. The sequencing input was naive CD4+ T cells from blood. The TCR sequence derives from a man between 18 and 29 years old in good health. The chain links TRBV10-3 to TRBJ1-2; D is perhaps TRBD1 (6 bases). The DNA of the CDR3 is TGTGCCATCACCGAACGGGACACTCATCCCACATTC. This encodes CAITERDTHPTF.